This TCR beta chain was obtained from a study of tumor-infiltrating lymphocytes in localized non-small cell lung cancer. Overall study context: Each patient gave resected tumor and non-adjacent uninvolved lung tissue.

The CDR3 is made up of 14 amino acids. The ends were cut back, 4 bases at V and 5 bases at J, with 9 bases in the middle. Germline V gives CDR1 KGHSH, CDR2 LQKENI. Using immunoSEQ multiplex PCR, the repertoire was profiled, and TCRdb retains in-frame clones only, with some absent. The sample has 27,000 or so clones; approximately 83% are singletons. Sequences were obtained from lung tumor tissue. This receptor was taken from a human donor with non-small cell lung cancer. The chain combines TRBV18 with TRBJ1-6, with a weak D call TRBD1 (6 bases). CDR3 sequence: CASSLGGNNSPLHF. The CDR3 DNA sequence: TGTGCCAGCTCACTAGGGGGGAATAATTCACCCCTCCACTTT.